This is a list of T cell receptor beta chains from one sample in a study of blood T cell repertoires in COVID-19. The assay was immunoSEQ multiplex PCR, and TCRdb's table has in-frame clones only and misses some. The sample includes about 190,000 clones, roughly 89% of them seen just once. The sequenced material came from peripheral blood. The source of these receptors is an older woman with COVID-19, enrolled during active disease. CDR3s include the opening cysteine and the closing phenylalanine or tryptophan. A D gene is named only where the DNA matches it firmly. Where a row states a size, it is once, few, many or the class of an expanded clone; other rows omit it.

V	D	size	J	CDR3	DNA
TRBV7-6	TRBD2	-	TRBJ2-7	CASSSRASGSYEQYF	TGTGCCAGCAGCTCCCGGGCTAGCGGGAGCTACGAGCAGTACTTC
TRBV6-2/TRBV6-3	-	few	TRBJ1-2	CASSYFRGSRSGYTF	TGTGCCAGCAGTTACTTTCGGGGGAGTCGATCTGGCTACACCTTC
TRBV3-1/TRBV3-2	TRBD2	-	TRBJ2-2	CASSQTSGRAGELFF	TGTGCCAGCAGCCAGACTAGCGGGAGGGCCGGGGAGCTGTTTTTT
TRBV7-9	-	-	TRBJ2-7	CASSSTSQGSSYEQYF	TGTGCCAGCAGCTCCACCTCTCAGGGAAGCTCCTACGAGCAGTACTTC
TRBV5-1	TRBD1	-	TRBJ2-7	CASRTQGSYEQYF	TGCGCCAGCAGAACACAGGGGTCCTACGAGCAGTACTTC
TRBV6-2/TRBV6-3	-	-	TRBJ1-1	CASSRGGTEAFF	TGTGCCAGCAGTAGGGGGGGTACTGAAGCTTTCTTT
TRBV19	-	-	TRBJ1-5	CASMDSRWTPLHHQPQHF	TGTGCCAGTATGGATTCAAGATGGACACCCTTGCATCACCAGCCCCAGCATTTT
TRBV18	TRBD1	-	TRBJ2-5	CASSPSGTGGKETQYF	TGTGCCAGCTCACCAAGCGGGACAGGGGGTAAAGAGACCCAGTACTTC
TRBV10-3	-	-	TRBJ1-2	CAISFRDGYTF	TGTGCCATCAGTTTCAGGGATGGCTACACCTTC
TRBV7-9	TRBD2	-	TRBJ2-1	CASSSSGRADEQFF	TGTGCCAGCAGCTCTAGCGGGAGGGCTGATGAGCAGTTCTTC
TRBV5-1	-	-	TRBJ2-2	CASSSQGSSGELFF	TGCGCCAGCAGCTCACAGGGATCTTCCGGGGAGCTGTTTTTT
TRBV19	-	-	TRBJ1-1	CASSPGLYGTEAFF	TGTGCCAGTAGCCCAGGGTTGTACGGCACTGAAGCTTTCTTT
TRBV14	-	-	TRBJ1-1	CASSQVTPNTEAFF	TGTGCCAGCAGCCAAGTTACACCAAACACTGAAGCTTTCTTT
TRBV19	-	-	TRBJ1-2	CASSAGSVGYTF	TGTGCCAGTAGTGCAGGGTCAGTTGGCTACACCTTC
TRBV18	TRBD1	-	TRBJ2-7	CASSPEGTGREQYF	TGTGCCAGCTCACCAGAGGGGACAGGCCGCGAGCAGTACTTC
TRBV2	-	-	TRBJ2-7	CASSVEGDSFSYEQYF	TGTGCCAGCAGTGTGGAGGGGGACAGCTTCTCCTACGAGCAGTACTTC
TRBV5-6	-	-	TRBJ1-2	CASSPATGINYGYTF	TGTGCCAGCAGCCCAGCGACAGGAATTAACTATGGCTACACCTTC
TRBV28	TRBD2	-	TRBJ2-3	CASSLLRGTTDTQYF	TGTGCCAGCAGTTTATTGCGGGGGACCACAGATACGCAGTATTTT
TRBV2	-	-	TRBJ2-2	CASSGQAGTGELFF	TGTGCCAGCAGTGGTCAGGCGGGTACCGGGGAGCTGTTTTTT
TRBV3-1/TRBV3-2	-	-	TRBJ2-7	CASSQGQTEQYF	TGTGCCAGCAGCCAAGGACAGACCGAGCAGTACTTC
TRBV19	TRBD1	-	TRBJ2-6	CASRLQGSGANVLTF	TGTGCCAGTAGGCTACAGGGGTCTGGGGCCAACGTCCTGACTTTC
TRBV3-1/TRBV3-2	-	-	TRBJ1-5	CASSPGRAQQPQHF	TGTGCCAGCAGCCCGGGCAGGGCGCAACAGCCCCAGCATTTT
TRBV5-1	-	-	TRBJ1-5	CASSPGQPNQPQHF	TGCGCCAGCAGCCCCGGACAGCCCAATCAGCCCCAGCATTTT
TRBV18	TRBD1	-	TRBJ1-4	CASSERQGTNEKLFF	TGTGCCAGCTCAGAAAGACAGGGGACTAATGAAAAACTGTTTTTT
TRBV21-1	-	-	TRBJ1-4	CASSKVRDRGHEKLFF	TGTGCCAGCAGCAAAGTACGGGACAGGGGGCATGAAAAACTGTTTTTT
TRBV5-5	-	-	TRBJ1-2	CASSSPGRGRNGYTF	TGTGCCAGCAGCTCCCCCGGGAGGGGACGAAATGGCTACACCTTC
TRBV6-1	-	-	TRBJ2-6	CASSDYTFLVRPGANVLTF	TGTGCCAGCAGTGATTACACATTCCTTGTTCGCCCTGGGGCCAACGTCCTGACTTTC
TRBV5-1	TRBD1	-	TRBJ1-4	CASSSGQSNEKLFF	TGCGCCAGCAGCTCGGGACAGTCTAATGAAAAACTGTTTTTT
TRBV5-5	TRBD2	-	TRBJ2-1	CASSMKAGVVNNEQFF	TGTGCCAGCAGCATGAAAGCGGGAGTTGTGAACAATGAGCAGTTCTTC
TRBV24-1	TRBD1	-	TRBJ1-5	CANDGTGVNQPQHF	TGTGCCAACGACGGGACAGGAGTCAATCAGCCCCAGCATTTT
TRBV11-2	-	-	TRBJ1-1	CASSFQGVTEAFF	TGTGCCAGCAGCTTCCAAGGGGTCACTGAAGCTTTCTTT
TRBV2	TRBD1	-	TRBJ1-3	CASQITGDSGNTIYF	TGTGCCAGCCAAATCACAGGGGACTCTGGAAACACCATATATTTT
TRBV19	-	-	TRBJ2-2	CASSPYGGELFF	TGTGCCAGTAGTCCCTACGGCGGGGAGCTGTTTTTT
TRBV6-5	TRBD1	-	TRBJ2-7	CASRGVGQGRYEQYF	TGTGCCAGCAGAGGAGTGGGACAGGGTCGGTACGAGCAGTACTTC
TRBV18	-	few	TRBJ1-1	CASSPPGGVANAEAFF	TGTGCCAGCTCACCACCGGGAGGGGTCGCCAACGCTGAAGCTTTCTTT
TRBV28	-	-	TRBJ2-5	CASSSPGSQTQYF	TGTGCCAGCAGTTCCCCCGGGAGCCAGACCCAGTACTTC